This TCR beta chain was identified during a study of cytomegalovirus exposure and HLA in healthy donors. To note about this clone: The antigen is unknown.

CDR3 length: 16 residues. Per the germline V gene, CDR1 is MRHNA and CDR2 is SNTAGT. V lost 4 bases and J lost 1; bases outside the gene matches: 6. Whole-study results and caveats: It was reportedly the case that the classifier diagnosed cytomegalovirus status with high specificity and sensitivity.

The table came from immunoSEQ multiplex PCR; TCRdb's copy has only in-frame clones and leaves some out. There are fewer than 95,000 clones in the sample; 94% occur only once, and roughly 0.6% lies in the top ten. The source is a woman under 30 in good health and CMV-seronegative. V and J are TRBV6-4 and TRBJ1-5; 8 nucleotides match TRBD1. Sequencing was carried out using PBMCs. This CDR3 is CASSVSGGNSNQPQHF. The DNA for the CDR3 is TGTGCCAGCAGTGTCTCAGGGGGCAACAGCAATCAGCCCCAGCATTTT.